This T cell receptor beta chain was captured by sequencing in a study of T cell responses to AZD1222 COVID-19 vaccine. Notes on the study in general: The study reported that nearly half of spike-specific TCRs target unmutated variant regions. Possibly, clonal diversity was underestimated; donors were largely white British and included more females.

After removal of 5 bases from V and 1 base from J, the junction contained 5 bases not matched to a gene. Germline V gene lookup returns CDR1 MNHEY and CDR2 SVGEGT. This CDR3 has 16 residues. Comments on this clone: What it binds is not known.

TCRdb's copy holds only in-frame clones and misses some; the assay was immunoSEQ multiplex PCR. Among under 35,000 clones listed, 85% to 90% were seen once. The TCR comes from an adult who received the AZD1222 COVID-19 vaccine. Specimen: peripheral blood, collected 28 days after the second AZD1222 dose. The J gene is TRBJ1-5, the V gene TRBV6-2 or TRBV6-3; 10 positions agree with TRBD1. CDR3: CASSKGGQGSNQPQHF. The CDR3 region has the DNA TGTGCCAGCAGTAAAGGGGGACAGGGGAGCAATCAGCCCCAGCATTTT.